This TCR beta chain was identified during a study of cytomegalovirus exposure and HLA in healthy donors (dated by TCRdb to about 2017). About the investigation overall: In an earlier analysis of approximately 640 of the donors, around 300 Gb of sequence data and some 120 million unique TCR beta sequences from 150 million to 200 million T cells were reported. The study aimed to test whether cataloging public T cell receptors could reveal signatures of past pathogen exposure. Alongside the repertoire data, information on donor age, sex, ethnicity and CMV serostatus was compiled. HLA typing covered class I and class II loci at four-digit resolution. About 5 DR-DQ haplotypes were handled as single units for association and clustering, since linkage in the cohort was strong. Rather than using new phenotypic data, the later analysis identified candidate immune exposures from TCR beta sequences and from how often those sequences occurred across donors. Every discovery cohort repertoire had been produced on one sequencing platform. The number of donors typed differed by locus, with about 629-640 for A, B, C, DRB1 and DQB1, roughly 520 for DQA1, over 600 for DPA1, and about 450 for DPB1. To predict cytomegalovirus infection status, the study brought together high-throughput TCR immunosequencing, statistical association of individual TCRs with disease status, and machine learning. Genome-wide SNP genotypes for about 65% of the 666 donors were used in a later genetic analysis, which treated that subset as a discovery cohort. To study patterns of TCR occurrence, a later analysis re-analyzed previously published TCR beta repertoires from hundreds of donors and added high-resolution HLA genotyping. The T cell repertoires of under 750 subjects were profiled by immunosequencing and related to cytomegalovirus serostatus. A separate validation cohort of 100 to 150 different subjects was used in addition to the 666-subject first cohort. To decide whether each TCR beta V gene segment behaved as functional or pseudogenic, an earlier analysis of approximately 600 of the donors relied on high-throughput TCR beta sequencing. Across roughly 420 genotyped donors of the cohort, an average of roughly 200,000 unique TCR beta nucleotide sequences per donor were sequenced, and approximately 19% of those sequences were non-productive. An early release that covered 500 to 800 HLA-typed donors contained approximately 320 gigabases of sequencing data and tens of millions of unique TCR sequences. Of the approximately 370 genotyped donors, less than 90% were placed in the genetic ancestry cluster associated with self-reported Caucasian donors.

The cohort consisted of approximately 670 healthy bone marrow donors. At the time of sampling, every cohort member was nominally healthy, though immune exposures that went unrecorded were likely present. The donor tested CMV seropositive and was one of the 289 seropositive cohort members. Every donor gave a peripheral blood sample, and the peripheral blood mononuclear cells from that sample were used for TCR beta sequencing. The Qiagen DNeasy Blood Extraction Kit was used to extract genomic DNA from the blood cell samples. Remarks on this clone: Its antigen specificity is not known. No clone much larger than this one lies a single base away; base qualities are absent.

The library relied on the immunoSEQ multiplex PCR assay. The multiplex PCR relied on a mix of 60 forward primers for TCR Vbeta segments and 13 reverse primers for TCR Jbeta segments. The CDR3 region of rearranged TCR beta genes was amplified from genomic DNA with a multiplex PCR assay. On the Illumina HiSeq System, the amplified TCR beta libraries were sequenced as 87-base-pair reads. On the study's bioinformatics: In a later analysis, approximately 74 million unique TCR beta chains were counted across the roughly 700 repertoires, and approximately 9.9 million of these chains were shared by at least two donors. A nearest-neighbor algorithm error-corrected the raw reads and collapsed the reads into unique sequences, merging closely related sequences to remove PCR and sequencing errors. V, D and J gene segments were assigned by aligning CDR3 sequences to IMGT reference sequences. For a sequence to be retained, at least a six-nucleotide match to both a V gene segment and a J gene segment was required. A rearrangement counted as productive if the CDR3 had no stop codons and remained in frame with V and J, and every other rearrangement counted as non-productive. CDR3 was defined by IMGT convention, running from the second conserved V-encoded cysteine to the conserved J-encoded phenylalanine. Sequences without an unambiguous match to a single V gene segment were excluded from the earlier analysis of about 600 of the donors. In an earlier analysis of some 590 of the donors, V segments were called functional above 56.7% productive rearrangements and were called segregating when the between-donor standard deviation exceeded 5%. A statistical classification framework was developed to diagnose cytomegalovirus status using the catalog of TCR beta chain sequences. A later analysis assigned V and J genes by comparing TCR nucleotide sequences with IMGT/GENE-DB human TR gene sequences. A later analysis assigned CDR3 sequences and most-parsimonious VDJ recombination scenarios with the TCRdist pipeline. In a later analysis, each TCR beta chain was defined by its CDR3 amino acid sequence together with its V-gene family, and reads without a unique V-gene family were excluded. A later analysis removed 592 highly shared, low-generation-probability nucleotide sequences to deal with suspected cross-contamination and a sequencing artifact. In a later analysis, a clonal expansion index for each public chain was calculated from normalized within-repertoire ranks of inferred template counts. In a later analysis, generation probabilities were computed with a VDJ recombination model fitted to out-of-frame rearrangements, and the resulting probabilities were checked against IGoR. In a later analysis, TCR-TCR, TCR-HLA and TCR-CMV co-occurrence was scored with hypergeometric tests, and a repertoire-size bias correction was applied to TCR pairs. To estimate false discovery rates, a later analysis permuted the HLA or CMV assignments 20 times. In a later analysis, co-occurring TCRs were grouped using DBSCAN, and TCRdist sequence similarity was added for clustering within HLA-allele-positive subsets. Co-occurrence clustering excluded repertoires with fewer than 30,000 or more than 120,000 public chains, plus five with anomalous nucleotide sharing. The clones in this table, taken by TCRdb from immuneACCESS, are in-frame only. Not every clone is retained; where verified, under half of the shortfall comes from an unresolved V gene, and the cause of the rest is unknown. That table furnishes V, J and clone size, whereas the DNA furnished D and trimming. The sample table holds about 190,000 clones, of which roughly four fifths were seen once. The ten largest clones take up approximately 2.8% of the sample.

The research as a whole found: This cohort had only TCR beta chains sequenced, and the lack of alpha or paired-chain data limited which features could be detected. A later analysis reported that several top co-occurrence clusters appeared linked to parvovirus B19, influenza, CMV and Epstein-Barr virus. CMV serostatus was the only immune exposure information available for the cohort. In a later genetic analysis, a missense DCLRE1C variant was associated with V-gene and J-gene trimming of TCR beta chains, and the association was replicated in an independent cohort. In a later analysis, HLA-associated TCR beta chains were found to be more clonally expanded and to have lower generation probabilities than equally common non-associated chains. The earlier analysis of nearly 600 of the donors excluded approximately 15 rarely observed V segments, including chromosome 9 orphons, because counts were too low. A later analysis found that most CMV-associated TCR beta chains appeared HLA-restricted, with HLA associations seemingly driven largely by CMV exposure. The classifier was reported to diagnose cytomegalovirus status with high specificity and sensitivity in both the original cohort and the validation cohort. A total of some 180 TCR beta chains were listed by the study as associated with cytomegalovirus. Correlated functional status among segregating V segments might reflect linkage disequilibrium, but an unknown experimental factor could not be ruled out. Presence/absence analyses assumed roughly uniform sequencing depth across donors, an assumption that may not hold. Some IMGT-functional V segments, including TRBV6-2 and TRBV6-3, could not be distinguished by the 87-base-pair reads and were therefore excluded. A further reported finding was that TCR beta sequences accurately predicted the HLA-A and HLA-B alleles for most subjects in the first cohort. Specific HLA alleles were associated with 16,951 TCR beta sequences at a false discovery rate of 0.05 in a later analysis. Across donors, most TCR sequences were observed very rarely, whereas some public TCRs were present in many individuals. Compared with the roughly 670-donor mean, donors in an Asian-associated ancestry cluster had fewer N-insertions in productive TCRs, according to a later genetic analysis. HLA typing was unavailable for some donors at each locus, so association tests used only the typed subset. Strong co-occurrence of HLA alleles, especially DR and DQ, made assigning TCR associations to individual alleles difficult. According to the authors, the approach could potentially be generalized to other disease states and immunological phenotypes. An earlier analysis of approximately 530 of the donors showed that most TCR beta V segments appeared in productive rearrangements either about 90% or about 30% of the time, which broadly matched IMGT annotations. A later analysis found that TCR association rates varied across HLA loci, with DRB1 alleles showing the most associated TCRs and HLA-C alleles the fewest. A few of the identified cytomegalovirus-associated TCR beta chains were confirmed in vitro to be specific for cytomegalovirus antigens. A cluster of highly shared sequence variants was judged likely to represent a technical artifact of the sequencing pipeline.

V loses 0 bases, J loses 0 bases, and the germline ends lie 9 bases apart. CDR1 is given as SGHDT and CDR2 as YYEEEE, both from the germline V gene. From its cysteine to its phenylalanine, the CDR3 spans 15 amino acids. Only CDR3 DNA is held: 45 bases, read in frame from base 1. Recombination joined TRBV5-6 with TRBJ2-5; the D gene lacks a confident call. This receptor was identified in a woman in her thirties in good health and CMV-seropositive. The sequenced material came from PBMCs. The nucleotide sequence reads as follows: TGTGCCAGCAGCTTGGCCCTAAAGTACCAAGAGACCCAGTACTTC. This yields the protein CASSLALKYQETQYF.